This T cell receptor (beta chain) was documented in a study of cytomegalovirus exposure and HLA in healthy donors. The wider study: Most genotyped donors, roughly 80% of roughly 400, had Caucasian-associated genetic ancestry. General study points: The only immune exposure information that was available was CMV serostatus.

The germline V gene has CDR1 SNHLY and CDR2 FYNNEI. The CDR3 spans 14 residues. Trimming stripped 4 bases from V and 2 bases from J, with 10 bases between. This PCR relied on a set of 60 Vbeta primers and 13 Jbeta primers. Produced via immunoSEQ multiplex PCR; TCRdb's table is partial and in-frame only. The sample table sets out under 200,000 clones. Of note for this clone: What it binds is not known.

Input material: PBMCs. This sequence joins TRBV2 and TRBJ2-3; weak D call: TRBD1 (6 bases). This TCR derives from a man aged 30-40 years in good health and CMV-seronegative. CDR3 DNA: TGTGCCAGCAGTGGGACAGTTTACACAGATACGCAGTATTTT. Amino acids: CASSGTVYTDTQYF.